This T cell receptor (beta chain) comes out of a study of T cells expressing NK-cell markers. Background on the study: Sorted CD3+CD56-NKG2C+, CD3+CD56+NKG2C- and CD3+CD56+NKG2C+ T cells were the source of the TCR beta repertoires. Study-level points and caveats: Of the CD8+ T cell pool in more than 5 donors, roughly 1.0-7.5% was accounted for by dominant NKG2C+ clonotypes.

This CDR3 spans 21 amino acids. Germline values: CDR1 MGHRA, CDR2 YSYEKL. Comments on this clonotype: Its antigen is undetermined.

Template switching by 5'RACE with UMIs generated the TCR beta cDNA. From the 5' RACE reads, TCRdb lists one entry per CDR3 protein and no DNA. In total, the table holds 550,000 to 600,000 distinct CDR3 sequences. The source of this sequence is a man aged 18 to 29 in good health. This sequence joins TRBV4-1 and TRBJ2-3; the TRBD1 assignment by TCRdb is unverifiable without DNA. Material for sequencing was blood T cells: a sorted CD56 or NKG2C T cell subset, CD4+ or CD8+ T cells, or bulk PBMC T cells (not recorded which). This chain's CDR3 is CASGGSGGTGAFPTSTDTQYF.